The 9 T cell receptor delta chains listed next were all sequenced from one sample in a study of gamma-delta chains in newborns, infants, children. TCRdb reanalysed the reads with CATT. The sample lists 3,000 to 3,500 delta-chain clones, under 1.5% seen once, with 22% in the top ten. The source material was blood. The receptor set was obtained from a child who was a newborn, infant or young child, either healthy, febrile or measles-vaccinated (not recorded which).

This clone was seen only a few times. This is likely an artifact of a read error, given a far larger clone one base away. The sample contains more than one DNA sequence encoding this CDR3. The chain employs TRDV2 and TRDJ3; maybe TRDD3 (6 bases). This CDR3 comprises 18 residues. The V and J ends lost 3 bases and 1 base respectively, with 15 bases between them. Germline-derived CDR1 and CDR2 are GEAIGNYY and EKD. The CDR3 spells CACDPVGASSWDTRQMFF. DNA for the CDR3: TGTGCCTGTGACCCCGTGGGGGCCAGTTCCTGGGACACCCGACAGATGTTTTTC.

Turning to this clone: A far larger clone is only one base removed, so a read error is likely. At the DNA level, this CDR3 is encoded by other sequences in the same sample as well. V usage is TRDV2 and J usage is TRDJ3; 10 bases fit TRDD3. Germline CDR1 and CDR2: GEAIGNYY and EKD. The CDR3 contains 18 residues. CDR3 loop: CACDTAGGYSWDTRQMFF. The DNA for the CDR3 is TGCGCCTGTGACACCGCTGGGGGATACTCCTGGGACACCCGACAGATGTTTTTC.

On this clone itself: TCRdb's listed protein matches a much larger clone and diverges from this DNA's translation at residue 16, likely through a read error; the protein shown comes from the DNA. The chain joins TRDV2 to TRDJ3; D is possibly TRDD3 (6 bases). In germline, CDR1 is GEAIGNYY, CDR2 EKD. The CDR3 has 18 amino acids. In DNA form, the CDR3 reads TGTGCCTGTGACACCGGAGGATACAGCTCCTGGGACACCCGACAGGTGTTTTTC. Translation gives CACDTGGYSSWDTRQVFF.

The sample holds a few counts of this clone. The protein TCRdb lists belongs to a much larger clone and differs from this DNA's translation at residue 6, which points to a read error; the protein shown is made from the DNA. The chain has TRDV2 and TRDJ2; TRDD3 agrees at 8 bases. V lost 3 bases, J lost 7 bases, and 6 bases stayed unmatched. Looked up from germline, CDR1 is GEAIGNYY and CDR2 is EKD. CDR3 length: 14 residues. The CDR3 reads CACDPRGIEAQLFF. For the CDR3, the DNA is TGTGCCTGTGACCCCCGGGGGATAGAAGCACAACTCTTCTTT.

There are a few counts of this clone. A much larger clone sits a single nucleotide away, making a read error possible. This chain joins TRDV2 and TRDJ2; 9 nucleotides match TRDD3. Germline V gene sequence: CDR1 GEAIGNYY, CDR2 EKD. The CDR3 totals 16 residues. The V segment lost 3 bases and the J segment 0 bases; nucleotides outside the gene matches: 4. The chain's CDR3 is CACDAGGCALTAQLFF. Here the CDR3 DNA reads TGTGCCTGTGACGCTGGGGGATGCGCTTTGACAGCACAACTCTTCTTT.

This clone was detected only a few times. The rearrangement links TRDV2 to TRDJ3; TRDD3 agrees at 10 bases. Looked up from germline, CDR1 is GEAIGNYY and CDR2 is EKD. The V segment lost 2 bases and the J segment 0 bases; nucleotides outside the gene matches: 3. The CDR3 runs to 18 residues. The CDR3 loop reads CACDNWGMSSWDTRQMFF. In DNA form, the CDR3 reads TGTGCCTGTGACAACTGGGGGATGAGCTCCTGGGACACCCGACAGATGTTTTTC.

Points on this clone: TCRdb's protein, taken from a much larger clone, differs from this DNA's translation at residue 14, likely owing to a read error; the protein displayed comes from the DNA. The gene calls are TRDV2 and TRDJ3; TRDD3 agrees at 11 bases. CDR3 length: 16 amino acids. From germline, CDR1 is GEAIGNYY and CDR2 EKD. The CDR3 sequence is CACDWGIRWDTRQVFF. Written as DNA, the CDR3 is TGTGCCTGTGACTGGGGGATACGCTGGGACACCCGACAGGTGTTTTTC.

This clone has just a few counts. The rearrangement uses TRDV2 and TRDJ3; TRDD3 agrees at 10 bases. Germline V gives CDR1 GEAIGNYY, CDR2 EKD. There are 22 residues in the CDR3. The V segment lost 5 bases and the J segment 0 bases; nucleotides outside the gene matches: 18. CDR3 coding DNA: TGTGCCTGTGGCGCGATCGACTGGGGGGATACGCCAAGCTCCTGGGACACCCGACAGATGTTTTTC. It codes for CACGAIDWGDTPSSWDTRQMFF.

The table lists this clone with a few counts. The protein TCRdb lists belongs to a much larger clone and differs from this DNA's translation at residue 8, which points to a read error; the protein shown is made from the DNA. This chain's CDR3 is CACDYWGNSWDTRQMFF. CDR3 DNA: TGTGCCTGTGACTACTGGGGGAACTCCTGGGACACCCGACAGATGTTTTTC. This chain connects TRDV2 to TRDJ3; TRDD3 aligns across 9 bases. The CDR3 is 17 residues long. The germline V gene has CDR1 GEAIGNYY and CDR2 EKD. V gave up 3 bases and J gave up 0 bases; unmatched junction bases: 2.